Sequencing of this T cell receptor (beta chain) was carried out in a study of blood T cell repertoires in COVID-19. As for the study in general: The samples span acute and convalescent COVID-19 from the United States, Italy and Spain.

The authors' processing: For nucleated cells, counts were estimated from reference gene primer amplification. This table comes from immunoSEQ multiplex PCR, and its TCRdb copy is limited to in-frame clones, with some not included. Clone size and V and J calls were adopted from that table, with D and trimming inferred from the DNA. This table has 150,000 to 200,000 clones, around 80% appearing once. Sequences were obtained from peripheral blood. This TCR came from a woman in her 70s with acute or convalescent COVID-19.

The CDR3 sequence: CASSYLQGEAFF. The CDR3 DNA reads as TGTGCCAGCAGTTATCTACAGGGTGAAGCTTTCTTT. The chain recombines TRBV28 with TRBJ1-1, with D tentatively TRBD1 (6 bases). This CDR3 has 12 amino acids. Looked up from germline, CDR1 is MDHEN and CDR2 is SYDVKM. V was clipped by 4 bases and J by 7 bases, with 10 bases between them.